This T cell receptor beta chain stems from a study of beta chain features in type 1 diabetes. Notes on the study in general: At VDJ recombination sites, type 1 diabetes patients had fewer insertions and more deleted nucleotides. Shortening of TCRB CDR3s, moderate but significant, appeared in all four CD4+ subsets of Type 1 diabetes patients.

The whole isolated RNA underwent reverse transcription, so sequencing captured expressed TCRB transcripts. Regulatory, naive and central memory T cell samples averaged approximately 3.9 million reads. The repertoire was sequenced with immunoSEQ multiplex PCR; TCRdb's copy has only in-frame clones and lacks some. The table has around 340,000 clones, around 9% seen once. Naive, central memory, regulatory and stem cell-like memory cells within the CD4+ compartment were sorted using CD45RO/CCR7/CD25/CD127/CD95/CD27. Worth noting for this clone: Its antigen is not identified.

The source of this sequence is a man aged 30-40 years with type 1 diabetes. Sequencing was performed on central memory CD4+ T cells from blood.

The CDR3 DNA follows: TGTGCCAGCAGCTTAGATATGCAGGGGAGCTCCTACGAGCAGTACTTC. This translates into CASSLDMQGSSYEQYF. The V call is TRBV11-2, the J call TRBJ2-7, with a possible D match to TRBD1 (6 bases). The CDR3 sequence is 16 residues long. The germline V and J ends were trimmed by 0 bases and 0 bases, with 12 bases remaining between them. CDR1 is SGHAT, CDR2 FQNNGV, per germline. Using reference TRBV11-2 and TRBJ2-7 for the parts outside the CDR3, the full variable domain is EAGVAQSPRYKIIEKRQSVAFWCNPISGHATLYWYQQILGQGPKLLIQFQNNGVVDDSQLPKDRFSAERLKGVDSTLKIQPAKLEDSAVYLCASSLDMQGSSYEQYFGPGTRLTVT.